These 2 T cell receptor beta chains came from one sample sequenced in a study of blood T cell repertoires in COVID-19. Data came from immunoSEQ multiplex PCR; TCRdb stores just in-frame clones and leaves some out. Of 250,000 to 300,000 clones in the sample, 80% to 90% were seen once. Material: peripheral blood. The receptors were sampled from a woman between 40 and 55 years old who had recovered from COVID-19.

This clone showed up just once. The chain carries TRBV12-5 and TRBJ2-5, with unresolved D. V lost 1 base to trimming and J lost 1 base, with 7 bases between them. The CDR3 totals 14 residues. Per germline, CDR1 LGHNT and CDR2 FRNRAP. The CDR3 loop is CASGLGSSQETQYF. The CDR3 coding sequence is TGTGCTAGTGGTTTGGGCAGTTCCCAAGAGACCCAGTACTTC.

The chain is built from TRBV7-6 and TRBJ2-7; 9 nucleotides line up with TRBD2. CDR3 size: 16 residues. Trimming removed 5 bases from V and 7 bases from J; junction bases left unmatched: 15. The germline CDR1 and CDR2 sequences are SGHVS and FNYEAQ. CDR3 protein: CASSPMIAGAQGEQYF. For the CDR3, the DNA is TGTGCCAGCAGCCCTATGATAGCGGGGGCCCAGGGGGAGCAGTACTTC.